The clone carrying this T cell receptor beta chain was counted a single time. Its antigen is still unknown. Both 60 Vbeta primers and 13 Jbeta primers went into the PCR. Original methodology: In a later analysis, 8.5 million to 14 million of around 75 million unique beta chains occurred in at least two donors. The data were produced by immunoSEQ multiplex PCR, yet TCRdb's version contains in-frame clones alone and is incomplete. For V, J and clone size, that table is used; D and trimming come from the DNA. Of 150,000 to 200,000 clones in the sample, 60% to 80% were seen once. The record originates from a study of cytomegalovirus exposure and HLA in healthy donors. Study observations and caveats: For most subjects, TCR beta sequences were reported to predict HLA-A and HLA-B alleles with accuracy.

The receptor was derived from a woman aged 45-59 years in good health and CMV-seropositive. The sequenced sample was PBMCs.

The chain's CDR3 is CASSPERGGIYEQYF. The CDR3 DNA follows: TGTGCCAGCAGCCCAGAACGGGGGGGCATCTACGAGCAGTACTTC. The chain carries TRBV7-9 and TRBJ2-7; 8 bases align to TRBD2. This CDR3 is built from 15 residues. Germline V gene sequence: CDR1 SEHNR, CDR2 FQNEAQ (reference sequence). The ends lost 5 bases at V and 3 bases at J; junction bases unmatched: 9.